A selection of T cell receptor beta chains follows, all from one sample in a study of blood T cell repertoires in COVID-19. TCRdb's copy holds only in-frame clones and misses some; the assay was immunoSEQ multiplex PCR. The sample consists of about 63,000 clones, around 80% of them appearing once. Sequencing was carried out using peripheral blood. These receptors originate from a human donor in a cohort sampled during active COVID-19. Each CDR3 is given with its conserved first and last residue.

CDR3aa: CASRMPPRNSPLHF
v_gene: TRBV28

CDR3aa: CASSLGTGANGYTF
v_gene: TRBV7-9

CDR3aa: CASSEVPQVYGYTF
v_gene: TRBV6-1

CDR3aa: CAWSGTVNQPQHF
v_gene: TRBV30

CDR3aa: CASSQLGTEYEKLFF
v_gene: TRBV16

CDR3aa: CASSPGGLTGELFF
v_gene: TRBV7-6

CDR3aa: CASSHPGTGEGTQYF
v_gene: TRBV14

CDR3aa: CASSQRQQKGPQHF
v_gene: TRBV3-1/TRBV3-2

CDR3aa: CASNYLAGVGNEQFF
v_gene: TRBV27

CDR3aa: CASSHTSTIGYTF
v_gene: TRBV3-1/TRBV3-2

CDR3aa: CASSLNRGPGETQYF
v_gene: TRBV11-2

CDR3aa: CAINPGGHNTQYF
v_gene: TRBV10-3

CDR3aa: CASSPSAGGPIYNEQFF
v_gene: TRBV5-1

CDR3aa: CASSYPLEATYNEQFF
v_gene: TRBV6-2/TRBV6-3

CDR3aa: CATSDSDRDGDSGANVLTF
v_gene: TRBV24-1

CDR3aa: CASSLQGATNTGELFF
v_gene: TRBV5-1

CDR3aa: CASRAGPNTGELFF
v_gene: TRBV19

CDR3aa: CATSRDQNTEAFF
v_gene: TRBV15

CDR3aa: CATSRVVDRIYEQYF
v_gene: TRBV15

CDR3aa: CATGQSSGNTIYF
v_gene: TRBV12-5

CDR3aa: CASSEEPPSSYNSPLHF
v_gene: TRBV7-2

CDR3aa: CASSLAPDKFLNTEAFF
v_gene: TRBV7-6

CDR3aa: CASSPIPGTANTEAFF
v_gene: TRBV27

CDR3aa: CASSQEGTSTGELFF
v_gene: TRBV4-1

CDR3aa: CASSILAGVGNEQFF
v_gene: TRBV2

CDR3aa: CASSRGGGRGYEQYF
v_gene: TRBV7-2

CDR3aa: CASSGRDRTSDEQYF
v_gene: TRBV5-5

CDR3aa: CATSPGVFGNQPQHF
v_gene: TRBV24-1

CDR3aa: CASSLSGGSSYEQYF
v_gene: TRBV5-1

CDR3aa: CATSDLFSAGELFF
v_gene: TRBV24-1

CDR3aa: CASSSGSRGAEAFF
v_gene: TRBV4-3

CDR3aa: CASSGGGTGTPHTDTQYF
v_gene: TRBV19

CDR3aa: CASSIGQGSSYEQYF
v_gene: TRBV19

CDR3aa: CASSLTSGRGADTQYF
v_gene: TRBV7-8

CDR3aa: CASSFATGISGNTIYF
v_gene: TRBV7-2

CDR3aa: CASSTYRGDAYEQYF
v_gene: TRBV11-2

CDR3aa: CASSPATGGYGYTF
v_gene: TRBV18

CDR3aa: CATSSRVRETQYF
v_gene: TRBV15

CDR3aa: CASSSGRKYNEQFF
v_gene: TRBV5-1

CDR3aa: CAGKQGVGRAFF
v_gene: TRBV6-5

CDR3aa: CASSPSNPTSTDTQYF
v_gene: TRBV18

CDR3aa: CAWNIKNSQPQHF
v_gene: TRBV30

CDR3aa: CASSPRDTSGTLHF
v_gene: TRBV4-3

CDR3aa: CATSDGAGRHTEAFF
v_gene: TRBV24-1

CDR3aa: CASSLGGRRAYEQYF
v_gene: TRBV7-2

CDR3aa: CASSFGGALYEQYF
v_gene: TRBV28

CDR3aa: CASSPRGQGSWTGELFF
v_gene: TRBV18

CDR3aa: CASSRQTGGAATGELFF
v_gene: TRBV4-1

CDR3aa: CASSPQVPVSPYEQYF
v_gene: TRBV6-7

CDR3aa: CASGLASGRGADTQYF
v_gene: TRBV12-5

CDR3aa: CASSQLRSYEQYF
v_gene: TRBV3-1/TRBV3-2

CDR3aa: CATSATGDTQYF
v_gene: TRBV15

CDR3aa: CASSESGFYGYTF
v_gene: TRBV10-2

CDR3aa: CASSLIRQTNTEAFF
v_gene: TRBV27